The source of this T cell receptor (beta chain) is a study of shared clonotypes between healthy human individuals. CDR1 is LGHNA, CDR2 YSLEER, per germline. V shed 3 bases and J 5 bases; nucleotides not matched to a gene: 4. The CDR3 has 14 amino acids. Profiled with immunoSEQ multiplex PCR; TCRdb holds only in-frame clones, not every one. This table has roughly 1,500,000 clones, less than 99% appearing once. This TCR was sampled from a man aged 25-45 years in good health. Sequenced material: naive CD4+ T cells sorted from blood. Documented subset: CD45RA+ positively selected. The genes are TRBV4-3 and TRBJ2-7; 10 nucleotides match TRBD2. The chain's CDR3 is CASSQGLATDEQYF. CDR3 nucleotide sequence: TGCGCCAGCAGCCAGGGACTAGCGACGGACGAGCAGTACTTC.